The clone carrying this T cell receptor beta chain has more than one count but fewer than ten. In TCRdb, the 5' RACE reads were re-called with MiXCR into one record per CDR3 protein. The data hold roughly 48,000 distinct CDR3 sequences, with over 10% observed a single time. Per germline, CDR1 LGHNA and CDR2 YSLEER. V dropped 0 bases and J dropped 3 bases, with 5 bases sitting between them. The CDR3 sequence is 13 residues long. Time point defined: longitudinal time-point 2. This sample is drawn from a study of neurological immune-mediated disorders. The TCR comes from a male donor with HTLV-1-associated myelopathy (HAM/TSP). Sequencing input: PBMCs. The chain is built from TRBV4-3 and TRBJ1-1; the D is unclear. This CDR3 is CASSQDVDTEAFF. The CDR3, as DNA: TGCGCCAGCAGCCAAGACGTGGACACTGAAGCTTTCTTT.